The present TCR beta chain was sequenced within a study of shared T cell receptors in the human thymus. Here immunoSEQ multiplex PCR was the method, and the copy in TCRdb shows in-frame clones only, minus some. The sample records 700,000 to 750,000 clones, approximately 85% being singletons. V lost 9 bases to trimming and J lost 2 bases; unmatched junction nucleotides: 7. Germline assignment: CDR1 SNHLY and CDR2 FYNNEI. This CDR3 contains 16 residues. These sequences were also reported in another study, on human thymus T cells. In that study: The thymus tissue came from resections taken during corrective heart surgery. Gene usage for V and J segments appeared biased in thymic and blood repertoires. Unrelated individuals had highly overlapping thymic repertoires, as reported in related research.

Sequencing used thymocytes. The sequence came from a girl under two years old with a congenital heart defect. The V and J genes are TRBV2 and TRBJ2-3; 14 nucleotides agree with TRBD2. The chain's CDR3 is CASPPGLAGATDTQYF. DNA for the CDR3: TGTGCCAGTCCCCCGGGACTAGCGGGGGCCACAGATACGCAGTATTTT. The whole variable domain, remainder taken from reference TRBV2 and TRBJ2-3, is EPEVTQTPSHQVTQMGQEVILRCVPISNHLYFYWYRQILGQKVEFLVSFYNNEISEKSEIFDDQFSVERPDGSNFTLKIRSTKLEDSAMYFCASPPGLAGATDTQYFGPGTRLTVL.